This entry describes one TCR beta chain. These data are taken from a study of OX40 agonist ivuxolimab in advanced cancers. Overall study context: Averaging around 60 years in age, with a range of roughly 23 to 85, the cohort was more than 75% male. Past anti-PD-1, anti-PD-L1 or anti-CTLA-4 therapy was accepted, and 40% had received some.

Measured with immunoSEQ multiplex PCR; TCRdb has only the in-frame clones, and not every one. The sample has approximately 70,000 clones; around 93% are singletons. The clonotype originates from an adult with an advanced solid tumor such as melanoma, head and neck, liver or kidney cancer. Sequenced material: CD4+ or CD8+ T cells sorted from blood, taken in a trial of the OX40 agonist ivuxolimab.

The CDR3 DNA is TGTGCCAGCAGTACGGACACTGAAGCTTTCTTT. Residues: CASSTDTEAFF. The gene calls are TRBV6-5 and TRBJ1-1, with D unclear. The CDR3 sequence is 11 residues long. Germline V CDR1 and CDR2: MNHEY, SVGAGI. V lost 5 bases to trimming and J lost 3 bases, with 4 bases between them.